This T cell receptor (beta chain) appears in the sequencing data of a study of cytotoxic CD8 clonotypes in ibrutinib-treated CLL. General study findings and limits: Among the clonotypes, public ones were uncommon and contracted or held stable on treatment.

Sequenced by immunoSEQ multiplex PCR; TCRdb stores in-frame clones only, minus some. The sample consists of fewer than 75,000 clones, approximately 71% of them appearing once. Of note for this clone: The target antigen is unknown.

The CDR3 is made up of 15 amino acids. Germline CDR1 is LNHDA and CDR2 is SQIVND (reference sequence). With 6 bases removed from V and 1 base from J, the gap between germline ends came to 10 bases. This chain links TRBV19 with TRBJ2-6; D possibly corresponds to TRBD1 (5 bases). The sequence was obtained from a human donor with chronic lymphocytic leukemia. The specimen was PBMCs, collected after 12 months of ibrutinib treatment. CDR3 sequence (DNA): TGTGCCAGTAGGGGGCTCGGGTCTGGGGCCAACGTCCTGACTTTC. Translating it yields CASRGLGSGANVLTF. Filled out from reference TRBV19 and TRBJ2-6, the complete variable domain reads DGGITQSPKYLFRKEGQNVTLSCEQNLNHDAMYWYRQDPGQGLRLIYYSQIVNDFQKGDIAEGYSVSREKKESFPLTVTSAQKNPTAFYLCASRGLGSGANVLTFGAGSRLTVL.